One and the same sample provided the 20 T cell receptor beta chains below, sequenced in a study of blood T cell repertoires in COVID-19. TCRdb's copy holds only in-frame clones and misses some; the assay was immunoSEQ multiplex PCR. The sample consists of tens of thousands of clones, roughly 71% of them appearing once. The sample was peripheral blood. These receptors originate from an elderly man with active or convalescent COVID-19.

The rearrangement uses TRBV18 and TRBJ2-3, with 9 bases lining up with TRBD2. The CDR3 length is 15 residues. Germline V gene lookup returns CDR1 KGHSH and CDR2 LQKENI. V lost 3 bases to trimming and J lost 4 bases; unmatched junction nucleotides: 5. CDR3 amino acids: CASSPGLAGPDTQYF. The CDR3 DNA reads as TGTGCCAGCTCACCGGGGCTAGCGGGGCCAGATACGCAGTATTTT. Filled out from reference TRBV18 and TRBJ2-3, the complete variable domain reads NAGVMQNPRHLVRRRGQEARLRCSPMKGHSHVYWYRQLPEEGLKFMVYLQKENIIDESGMPKERFSAEFPKEGPSILRIQQVVRGDSAAYFCASSPGLAGPDTQYFGPGTRLTVL.

In this sample, this clone turned up a few times. V usage is TRBV6-6 and J usage is TRBJ2-2; TRBD1 is a possible D gene (6 bases). Germline loops: CDR1 MNHNY, CDR2 SVGAGI (reference sequence). This CDR3 contains 16 residues. Trimming removed 0 bases at V and 3 bases at J, with 11 bases between. In DNA form, the CDR3 reads TGTGCCAGCAGTTACTCGTGGGACACCTACACCGGGGAGCTGTTTTTT. Translation gives CASSYSWDTYTGELFF.

This clone was counted between two and nine times. The V call is TRBV6-4, the J call TRBJ1-5; TRBD1 matches 7 bases. J lost 6 bases, V lost 4 bases, and 12 bases had no gene match. Germline loops: CDR1 MRHNA, CDR2 SNTAGT. The CDR3 is 16 amino acids. The CDR3 nucleotides are TGTGCCAGCAGTGGCAAGCGGGCAGGGGGATGTCAGCCCCAGCATTTT. Protein product: CASSGKRAGGCQPQHF.

This chain joins TRBV6-2 or TRBV6-3 and TRBJ2-7; 7 positions match TRBD1. The germline CDR1 and CDR2 sequences are MNHEY and SVGEGT. CDR3 size: 15 residues. After removal of 3 bases from V and 6 bases from J, the junction contained 11 bases not matched to a gene. The CDR3 sequence is CASSYLSTGLSEQYF. As DNA, the CDR3 is TGTGCCAGCAGTTATCTTTCGACAGGGCTCAGCGAGCAGTACTTC.

The rearrangement joins TRBV7-9 to TRBJ2-6, with D possibly matching TRBD1 (6 bases). Germline V lookup: CDR1 SEHNR, CDR2 FQNEAQ (reference sequence). V was shortened by 1 base and J by 4 bases, with 17 bases between the two germline ends. This CDR3 region has 18 residues. This CDR3 reads CASSLGRLQGAGANVLTF. The CDR3, as DNA: TGTGCCAGCAGCTTAGGTCGTTTACAGGGTGCCGGGGCCAACGTCCTGACTTTC. Filled out from reference TRBV7-9 and TRBJ2-6, the complete variable domain reads DTGVSQNPRHKITKRGQNVTFRCDPISEHNRLYWYRQTLGQGPEFLTYFQNEAQLEKSRLLSDRFSAERPKGSFSTLEIQRTEQGDSAMYLCASSLGRLQGAGANVLTFGAGSRLTVL.

The chain has TRBV5-6 and TRBJ2-5, with D possibly being TRBD1 (5 bases). The CDR3 is made up of 14 amino acids. V shed 1 base and J shed 3 bases, with 10 bases lying between them. Germline CDR1 is SGHDT and CDR2 is YYEEEE. CDR3 sequence: CASSLLGREETQYF. CDR3 DNA: TGTGCCAGCAGCTTGTTAGGCAGGGAAGAGACCCAGTACTTC.

This rearrangement joins TRBV24-1 to TRBJ2-7, with TRBD1 matching over 10 bases. Germline V gene lookup returns CDR1 KGHDR and CDR2 SFDVKD. The CDR3 has 17 amino acids. The V segment lost 6 bases and the J segment 3 bases; nucleotides outside the gene matches: 13. The CDR3 DNA reads TGTGCCACCAGTAGAATCCAGGGACAGGGGTTATACTACGAGCAGTACTTC. As protein: CATSRIQGQGLYYEQYF.

This clone was seen once. The V gene is TRBV29-1, the J gene TRBJ2-3, with 7 positions matching TRBD1. The CDR3 has 13 amino acids. CDR1 and CDR2 from the germline V gene are SQVTM and ANQGSEA. Trimming removed 5 bases from V and 6 bases from J; junction bases left unmatched: 8. The CDR3 DNA reads TGCAGCGTTCGAGGACAGGACGGGGATACGCAGTATTTT. This gives the protein CSVRGQDGDTQYF.

The chain uses TRBV5-5 and TRBJ2-5; the D is unclear. Trimming took 1 base from V and 2 from J, leaving 21 bases between them. Germline lookup yields CDR1 SGHKS and CDR2 YYEKEE (reference sequence). The CDR3 sequence is 18 residues long. CDR3 loop: CASSLIPLNGDGQETQYF. CDR3 DNA sequence: TGTGCCAGCAGCTTGATCCCCTTAAACGGAGACGGACAAGAGACCCAGTACTTC.

The chain combines TRBV18 with TRBJ2-5, with D possibly being TRBD2 (5 bases). V was pared by 2 bases and J by 5 bases, with 24 bases between. The CDR3 runs 18 residues. The germline V gene encodes CDR1 KGHSH and CDR2 LQKENI. DNA of the CDR3: TGTGCCAGCTCACCATTGTTATCCGGGAATCAATTTTGGGAGACCCAGTACTTC. Protein product: CASSPLLSGNQFWETQYF.

J is TRBJ1-5 and V is TRBV12-2; TRBD1, the table's D call, was not compared with the DNA. TRBV12-2 is classified as a pseudogene. CDR3 length: 12 amino acids. DNA of the CDR3: TGTGCAAGTCGACAGGGGCTTCAGCCCCAGCATTTT. Translating it yields CASRQGLQPQHF.

This clone showed up just once. The V call is TRBV19, the J call TRBJ2-7, with D possibly being TRBD1 (6 bases). The CDR3 sequence is 12 residues long. The V end was cut by 6 bases, the J end by 6 bases, with 12 bases between. Germline CDR1 is LNHDA and CDR2 is SQIVND (reference sequence). The CDR3 DNA reads as TGTGCCAGTAGAGGACCAGGGGCCGAGCAGTACTTC. Amino acid sequence: CASRGPGAEQYF.

This clone appeared a single time. This sequence joins TRBV24-1 and TRBJ1-4; the D is unclear. The CDR3 runs 12 residues. Germline V gene sequence: CDR1 KGHDR, CDR2 SFDVKD. V dropped 1 base and J dropped 8 bases, with 4 bases sitting between them. CDR3 residues: CATSDFQEKLFF. The CDR3 coding sequence is TGTGCCACCAGTGATTTTCAGGAAAAACTGTTTTTT.

The J gene is TRBJ2-7, the V gene TRBV6-2 or TRBV6-3; TRBD1 matches at 10 bases. Trimming removed 2 bases from V and 7 bases from J; junction bases left unmatched: 5. Germline assignment: CDR1 MNHEY and CDR2 SVGEGT. CDR3 length: 14 residues. The CDR3 loop is CASSYRQGAREQYF. CDR3 nucleotides: TGTGCCAGCAGTTACCGACAGGGGGCAAGAGAGCAGTACTTC.

This chain links TRBV14 with TRBJ2-5; D gene ambiguous. The CDR3 runs to 15 residues. V shed 0 bases and J shed 1 base, with 9 bases lying between them. Germline CDR1 reads SGHDN; CDR2 reads FVKESK. The CDR3 spells CASSQDWQVQETQYF. In DNA form, the CDR3 reads TGTGCCAGCAGCCAAGATTGGCAGGTCCAAGAGACCCAGTACTTC.

Points on this clone: In this CDR3 the conserved last residue, phenylalanine or tryptophan, is missing, so a read error is likely. The limits of the CDR3 on the DNA are not certain, so only TCRdb's listed CDR3 is given. The V call is TRBV6-6, the J call TRBJ2-3; TRBD2, as called in the table, went unchecked against the DNA. Germline CDR1 MNHNY, CDR2 SVGAGI (reference sequence). The CDR3 is 12 amino acids long, termini counted. CDR3 protein: CASRRTSGESHS.

The chain has TRBV6-2 or TRBV6-3 and TRBJ1-2, with a possible D match to TRBD1 (5 bases). CDR3 length equals 14 residues. Trimming removed 6 bases from V and 2 bases from J, with 13 bases in between. The germline CDR1 and CDR2 sequences are MNHEY and SVGEGT. CDR3 sequence (DNA): TGTGCCAGCAGCCGGACCGGACAAAACTATGGCTACACCTTC. It codes for CASSRTGQNYGYTF.

The chain joins TRBV9 to TRBJ1-1; possible D gene TRBD1, 6 bases. Trimming removed 3 bases at V and 12 bases at J, with 18 bases between. The V gene's germline CDR1 is SGDLS and CDR2 YYNGEE. This CDR3 comprises 13 residues. The CDR3 sequence is CASSAVQGGRTFF. The CDR3 DNA sequence: TGTGCCAGCAGCGCCGTACAGGGAGGGAGAACTTTCTTT. Looking up the rest from reference TRBV9 and TRBJ1-1 gives the full variable domain: DSGVTQTPKHLITATGQRVTLRCSPRSGDLSVYWYQQSLDQGLQFLIQYYNGEERAKGNILERFSAQQFPDLHSELNLSSLELGDSALYFCASSAVQGGRTFFGQGTRLTVV.

The chain uses TRBV19 and TRBJ2-5; TRBD1 might be the D (6 bases). The CDR3 runs to 14 residues. Germline-derived CDR1 and CDR2 are LNHDA and SQIVND (reference sequence). Trimming left V 10 bases short and J 3 bases short, with 18 bases between. The CDR3 sequence: CAKLTGTLKETQYF. The CDR3, as DNA: TGTGCCAAACTGACCGGGACACTAAAAGAGACCCAGTACTTC.

The rearrangement joins TRBV11-2 to TRBJ2-1, with 10 positions matching TRBD1. Germline CDR1 reads SGHAT; CDR2 reads FQNNGV. The length of the CDR3 is 19 residues. The trim removed 8 bases at V and 10 bases at J, leaving 26 bases unmatched. CDR3 coding DNA: TGTGCCAGCGGAACCCCCGGGACAGGGGCCACTGGGGGGGGATACGAGCAGTTCTTC. Residues: CASGTPGTGATGGGYEQFF.